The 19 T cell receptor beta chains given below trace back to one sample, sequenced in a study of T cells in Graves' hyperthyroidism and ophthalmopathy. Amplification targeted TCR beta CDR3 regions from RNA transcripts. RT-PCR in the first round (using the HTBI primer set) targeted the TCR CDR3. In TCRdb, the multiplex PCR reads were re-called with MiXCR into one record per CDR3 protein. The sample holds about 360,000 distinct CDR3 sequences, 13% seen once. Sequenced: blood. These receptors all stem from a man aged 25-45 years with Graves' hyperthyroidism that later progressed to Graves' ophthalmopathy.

The CDR3 nucleotides are TGCAGTGCTGTCACAGGGGGCAGGGATGGCTACACCTTC. Its protein is CSAVTGGRDGYTF. J is TRBJ1-2 and V is TRBV20-1; 9 bases match TRBD1. This CDR3 comprises 13 residues. Germline CDR1 and CDR2: DFQATT and SNEGSKA (reference sequence). The V and J ends lost 5 bases and 6 bases, in that order; junction bases with no gene match: 7.

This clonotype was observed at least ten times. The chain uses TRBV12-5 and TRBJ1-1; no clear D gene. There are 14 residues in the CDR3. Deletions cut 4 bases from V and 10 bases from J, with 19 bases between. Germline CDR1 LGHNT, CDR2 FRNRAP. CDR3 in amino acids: CASGSPSGGEIAFF. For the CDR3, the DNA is TGTGCTAGTGGTTCCCCCTCGGGAGGTGAAATAGCTTTCTTT.

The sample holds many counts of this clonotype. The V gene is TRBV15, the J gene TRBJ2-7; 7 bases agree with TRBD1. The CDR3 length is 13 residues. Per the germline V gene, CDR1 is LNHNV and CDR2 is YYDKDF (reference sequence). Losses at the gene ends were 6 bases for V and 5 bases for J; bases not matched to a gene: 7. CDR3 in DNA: TGTGCCACCAGTTGGACAGGTCAGAACGAGCAGTACTTC. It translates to CATSWTGQNEQYF.

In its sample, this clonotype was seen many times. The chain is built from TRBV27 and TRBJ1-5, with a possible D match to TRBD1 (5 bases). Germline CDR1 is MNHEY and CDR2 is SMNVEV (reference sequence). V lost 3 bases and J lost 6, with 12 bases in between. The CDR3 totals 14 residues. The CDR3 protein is CASSLSGVGQPQHF. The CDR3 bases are TGTGCCAGCAGTTTGTCGGGGGTTGGTCAGCCCCAGCATTTT.

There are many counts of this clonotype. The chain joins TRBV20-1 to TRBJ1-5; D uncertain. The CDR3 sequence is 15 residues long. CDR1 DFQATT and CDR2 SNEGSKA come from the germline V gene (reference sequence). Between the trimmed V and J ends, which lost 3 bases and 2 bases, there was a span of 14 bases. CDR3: CSASPGSRGNQPQHF. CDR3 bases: TGCAGTGCTAGCCCGGGGAGCCGGGGCAATCAGCCCCAGCATTTT.

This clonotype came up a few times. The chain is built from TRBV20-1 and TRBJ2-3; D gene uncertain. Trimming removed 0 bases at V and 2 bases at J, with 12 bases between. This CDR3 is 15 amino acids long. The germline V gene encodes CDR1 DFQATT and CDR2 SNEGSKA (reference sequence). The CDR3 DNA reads TGCAGTGCTAGAGATCCAGGATCCTTCACAGATACGCAGTATTTT. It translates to CSARDPGSFTDTQYF.

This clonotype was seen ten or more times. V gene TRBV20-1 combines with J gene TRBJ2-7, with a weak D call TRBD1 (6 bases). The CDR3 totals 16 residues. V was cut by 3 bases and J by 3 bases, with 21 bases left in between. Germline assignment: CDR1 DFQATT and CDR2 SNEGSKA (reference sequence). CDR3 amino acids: CSARERITGKGYEQYF. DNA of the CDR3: TGCAGTGCTAGGGAACGAATTACAGGGAAGGGCTACGAGCAGTACTTC.

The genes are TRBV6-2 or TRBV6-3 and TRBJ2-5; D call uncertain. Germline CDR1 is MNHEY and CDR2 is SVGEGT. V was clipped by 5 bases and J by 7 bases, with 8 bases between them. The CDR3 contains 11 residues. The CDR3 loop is CASSLPRTQYF. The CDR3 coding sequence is TGTGCCAGCAGTCTTCCTCGGACCCAGTACTTC.

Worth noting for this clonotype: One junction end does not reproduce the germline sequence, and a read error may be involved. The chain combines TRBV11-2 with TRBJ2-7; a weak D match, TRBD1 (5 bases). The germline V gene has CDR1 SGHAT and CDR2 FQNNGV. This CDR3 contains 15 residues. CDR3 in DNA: TGCGCCAGCAGCTTGGCCCCACAGGATCCGCGAGAGCAGTACTTC. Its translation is CASSLAPQDPREQYF.

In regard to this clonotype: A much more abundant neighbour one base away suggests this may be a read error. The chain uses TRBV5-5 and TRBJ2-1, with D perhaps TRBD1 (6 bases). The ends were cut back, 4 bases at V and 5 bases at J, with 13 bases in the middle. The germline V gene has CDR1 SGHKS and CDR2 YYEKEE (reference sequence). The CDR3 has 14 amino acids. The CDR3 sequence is CASSGRQVDNEQFF. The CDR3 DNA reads TGTGCCAGCAGCGGGAGACAGGTCGACAATGAGCAGTTCTTC. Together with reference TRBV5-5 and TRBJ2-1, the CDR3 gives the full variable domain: DAGVTQSPTHLIKTRGQQVTLRCSPISGHKSVSWYQQVLGQGPQFIFQYYEKEERGRGNFPDRFSARQFPNYSSELNVNALLLGDSALYLCASSGRQVDNEQFFGPGTRLTVL.

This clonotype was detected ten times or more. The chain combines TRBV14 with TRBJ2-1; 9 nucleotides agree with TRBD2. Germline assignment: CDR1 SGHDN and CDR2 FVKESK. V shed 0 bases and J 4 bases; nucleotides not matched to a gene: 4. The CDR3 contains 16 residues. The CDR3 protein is CASSQERGGKYNEQFF. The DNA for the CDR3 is TGTGCCAGCAGCCAAGAGCGGGGGGGCAAATACAATGAGCAGTTCTTC.

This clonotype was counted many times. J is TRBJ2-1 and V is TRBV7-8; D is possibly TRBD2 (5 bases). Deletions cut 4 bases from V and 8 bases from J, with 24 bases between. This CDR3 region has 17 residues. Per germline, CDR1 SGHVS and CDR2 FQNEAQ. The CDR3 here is CASSYPGEGFLSDEQFF. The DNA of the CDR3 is TGTGCCAGCAGCTACCCCGGGGAAGGGTTCTTGTCCGATGAGCAGTTCTTC.

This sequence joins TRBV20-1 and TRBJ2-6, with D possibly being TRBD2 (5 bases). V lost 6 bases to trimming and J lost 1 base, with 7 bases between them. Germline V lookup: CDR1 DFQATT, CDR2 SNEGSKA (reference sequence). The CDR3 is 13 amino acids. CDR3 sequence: CSAGVSGANVLTF. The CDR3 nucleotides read TGCAGTGCCGGGGTATCTGGGGCCAACGTCCTGACTTTC.

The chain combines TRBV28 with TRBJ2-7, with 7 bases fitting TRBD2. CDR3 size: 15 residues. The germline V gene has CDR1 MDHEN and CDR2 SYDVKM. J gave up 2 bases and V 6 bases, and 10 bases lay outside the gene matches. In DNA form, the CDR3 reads TGTGCCAGCAGACAATTAGCGGGTTCGGCCTACGAGCAGTACTTC. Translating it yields CASRQLAGSAYEQYF.

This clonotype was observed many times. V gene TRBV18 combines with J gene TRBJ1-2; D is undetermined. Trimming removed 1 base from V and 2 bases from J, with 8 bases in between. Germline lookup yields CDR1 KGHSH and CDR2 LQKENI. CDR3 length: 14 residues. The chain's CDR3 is CASSPQGWNYGYTF. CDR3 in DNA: TGTGCCAGCTCACCACAGGGTTGGAACTATGGCTACACCTTC. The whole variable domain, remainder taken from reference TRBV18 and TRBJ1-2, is NAGVMQNPRHLVRRRGQEARLRCSPMKGHSHVYWYRQLPEEGLKFMVYLQKENIIDESGMPKERFSAEFPKEGPSILRIQQVVRGDSAAYFCASSPQGWNYGYTFGSGTRLTVV.

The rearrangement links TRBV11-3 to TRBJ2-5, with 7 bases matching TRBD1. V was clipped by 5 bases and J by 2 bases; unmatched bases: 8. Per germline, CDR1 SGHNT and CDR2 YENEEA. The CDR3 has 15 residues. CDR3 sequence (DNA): TGTGCCAGCAGCCACGTGACGGACAGGCAAGAGACCCAGTACTTC. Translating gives CASSHVTDRQETQYF.

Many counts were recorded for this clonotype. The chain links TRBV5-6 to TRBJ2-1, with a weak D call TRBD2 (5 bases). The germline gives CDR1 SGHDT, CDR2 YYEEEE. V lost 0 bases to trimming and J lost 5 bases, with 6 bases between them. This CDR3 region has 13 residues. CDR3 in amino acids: CASSLAGNNEQFF. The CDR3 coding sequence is TGTGCCAGCAGCTTGGCCGGGAACAATGAGCAGTTCTTC.

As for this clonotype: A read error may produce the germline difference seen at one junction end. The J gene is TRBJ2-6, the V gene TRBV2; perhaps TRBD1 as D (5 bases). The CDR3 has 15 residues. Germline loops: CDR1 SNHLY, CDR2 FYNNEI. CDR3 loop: CASSGGLSGANILTF. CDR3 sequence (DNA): TGTGCCAGCAGTGGGGGCCTCTCTGGGGCCAACATCCTGACTTTC.

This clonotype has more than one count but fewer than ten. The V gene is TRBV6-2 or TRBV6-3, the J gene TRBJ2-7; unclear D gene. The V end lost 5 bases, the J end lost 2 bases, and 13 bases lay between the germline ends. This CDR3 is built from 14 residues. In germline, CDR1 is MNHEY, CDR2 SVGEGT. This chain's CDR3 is CASSPFGRAYEQYF. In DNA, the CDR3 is TGTGCCAGCAGTCCATTCGGACGGGCCTACGAGCAGTACTTC.